The 18 T cell receptor beta chains below come from one sample, sequenced in a study of T-cell memory formation after mild COVID-19. TCRdb re-derived calls from the 5' RACE reads in MiXCR, one entry per CDR3 protein. The sample has 300,000 to 350,000 distinct CDR3 sequences; just under 20% are singletons. The sample comprised PBMCs or a T cell subset sorted from them (not recorded which). The receptor source for this set is a man between 18 and 29 years old who had mild COVID-19 (a few samples of this study predate the infection). Cell type and time point are not known.

This clonotype was seen only a few times. This chain uses TRBV4-1 with TRBJ1-1; no clear D. The V and J ends lost 0 bases and 10 bases respectively, with 12 bases between them. The CDR3 runs to 13 residues. Per the germline V gene, CDR1 is MGHRA and CDR2 is YSYEKL. The CDR3 here is CASSQDRLLGAFF. CDR3 in DNA: TGCGCCAGCAGCCAAGACCGTCTACTTGGAGCTTTCTTT.

The chain carries TRBV7-9 and TRBJ2-7, with D unclear. CDR3 length equals 11 residues. Germline lookup yields CDR1 SEHNR and CDR2 FQNEAQ (reference sequence). Trimming cost V 4 bases and J 10 bases, with 11 bases left between them. CDR3 in amino acids: CASSSPPVQYF. The CDR3 nucleotides are TGTGCCAGCAGCTCCCCGCCGGTACAGTACTTC.

This chain joins TRBV24-1 and TRBJ1-1; 7 bases are a match to TRBD1. The CDR3 spans 15 residues. Trimming removed 0 bases from V and 5 bases from J; junction bases left unmatched: 5. The germline V gene has CDR1 KGHDR and CDR2 SFDVKD. CDR3 in DNA: TGTGCCACCAGTGATTTGAGGGGGCGCGAGACTGAAGCTTTCTTT. This gives the protein CATSDLRGRETEAFF.

The chain employs TRBV28 and TRBJ1-2; D call uncertain. The V gene lost 3 bases and the J gene lost 6 bases, with 11 bases spanning the gap. CDR3 length: 13 amino acids. Germline loops: CDR1 MDHEN, CDR2 SYDVKM. The CDR3 reads CASSFLGEDGYTF. The CDR3 bases are TGTGCCAGCAGTTTTTTAGGCGAGGATGGCTACACCTTC.

The chain recombines TRBV20-1 with TRBJ2-3, with D perhaps TRBD1 or TRBD2 (5 bases each). Trimming pared 1 base from V and 0 bases from J, leaving 11 bases between. Per germline, CDR1 DFQATT and CDR2 SNEGSKA (reference sequence). The CDR3 runs 15 residues. The chain's CDR3 is CSARGGASSTDTQYF. The CDR3 DNA reads as TGCAGTGCTAGAGGAGGGGCCTCTAGCACAGATACGCAGTATTTT.

This clonotype came up many times. Germline and junction disagree at one end, which may indicate a read error. V gene TRBV5-1 combines with J gene TRBJ2-1; 10 bases match TRBD2. Germline-derived CDR1 and CDR2 are SGHRS and YFSETQ. CDR3 length: 14 residues. The CDR3 sequence: CASSLAGVYNEQFF. The CDR3 bases are TGTGCCAGCAGTCTAGCGGGGGTCTACAATGAGCAGTTCTTC.

This clonotype came up a few times. V usage is TRBV6-5 and J usage is TRBJ1-1; the D is unclear. The V and J ends lost 8 bases and 5 bases respectively, with 15 bases between them. Germline V gene data show CDR1 as MNHEY and CDR2 as SVGAGI. The CDR3 loop spans 13 amino acids. The CDR3, as DNA: TGTGCCAGCTCAAGGGCCCTTGAGACTGAAGCTTTCTTT. Translated, it gives CASSRALETEAFF.

This chain joins TRBV18 and TRBJ2-7; D not certain. V shed 2 bases and J shed 6 bases, with 5 bases lying between them. CDR3 length: 11 amino acids. Per germline, CDR1 KGHSH and CDR2 LQKENI. The chain's CDR3 is CASSPAVEQYF. The CDR3 nucleotides are TGTGCCAGCTCACCAGCGGTCGAGCAGTACTTC. Together with reference TRBV18 and TRBJ2-7, the CDR3 gives the full variable domain: NAGVMQNPRHLVRRRGQEARLRCSPMKGHSHVYWYRQLPEEGLKFMVYLQKENIIDESGMPKERFSAEFPKEGPSILRIQQVVRGDSAAYFCASSPAVEQYFGPGTRLTVT.

The chain uses TRBV29-1 and TRBJ1-1; D call uncertain. CDR1 and CDR2 (germline): SQVTM, ANQGSEA. CDR3 length: 12 residues. Trimming left V 4 bases short and J 1 base short, with 7 bases between. The CDR3: CSVGVRNTEAFF. The CDR3 nucleotides are TGCAGCGTTGGGGTTCGGAACACTGAAGCTTTCTTT.

This clonotype was detected many times. The chain carries TRBV11-2 and TRBJ1-5; 9 positions agree with TRBD1. Losses at the gene ends were 3 bases for V and 6 bases for J; bases not matched to a gene: 3. This CDR3 spans 14 amino acids. CDR1 and CDR2 from the germline V gene are SGHAT and FQNNGV. As DNA, the CDR3 is TGTGCCAGCAGCTTGGACAGGGGAGGTCAGCCCCAGCATTTT. As protein: CASSLDRGGQPQHF.

The chain employs TRBV7-3 and TRBJ2-1; 10 bases line up with TRBD1. With 5 bases clipped from V and 5 bases from J, the junction kept 9 bases outside the gene matches. Germline-derived CDR1 and CDR2 are SGHTA and FQGTGA. This CDR3 has 16 residues. CDR3 in DNA: TGTGCCAGCAGCCCACCCCCCGGGACAGGGGACAATGAGCAGTTCTTC. Residues: CASSPPPGTGDNEQFF.

Only one count was recorded for this clonotype. V is TRBV9 and J is TRBJ2-3; D is undetermined. Trimming shortened V by 4 bases and J by 1 base, and 10 bases separated the two germline ends. The CDR3 has 14 residues. CDR1 is SGDLS and CDR2 is YYNGEE in the germline V gene. CDR3 DNA: TGTGCCAGCAGCTTAGCAGTCCGCACAGATACGCAGTATTTT. It is translated as CASSLAVRTDTQYF.

The CDR3 here is CASSLGSWRETQYF. For the CDR3, the DNA is TGTGCCAGCAGCCTGGGATCCTGGAGGGAGACCCAGTACTTC. The rearrangement uses TRBV7-9 and TRBJ2-5; maybe TRBD2 (5 bases). Germline-derived CDR1 and CDR2 are SEHNR and FQNEAQ (reference sequence). The V gene lost 5 bases and the J gene lost 5 bases, with 15 bases spanning the gap. CDR3 length: 14 amino acids.

This clonotype was seen many times. CDR3 sequence (DNA): TGTGCCACCAGTGATTACAGGGAGACCACAGATACGCAGTATTTT. It encodes CATSDYRETTDTQYF. The J gene is TRBJ2-3, the V gene TRBV24-1; tentative D call: TRBD1 (6 bases). V was clipped by 2 bases and J by 2 bases, with 10 bases between them. This CDR3 region has 15 residues. The V gene's germline CDR1 is KGHDR and CDR2 SFDVKD.

This clonotype was observed a few times. V and J are TRBV27 and TRBJ2-3; maybe TRBD2 (7 bases). Germline V CDR1 and CDR2: MNHEY, SMNVEV (reference sequence). With 5 bases removed from V and 8 bases from J, the gap between germline ends came to 23 bases. The CDR3 has 16 amino acids. This CDR3 is CASSPPYGGRMGTQYF. The CDR3 nucleotides read TGTGCCAGCAGTCCGCCCTACGGGGGGCGGATGGGTACGCAGTATTTT.

This chain connects TRBV12-5 to TRBJ2-7; no definite D call. CDR1 is LGHNT, CDR2 FRNRAP, per germline. CDR3 length equals 14 residues. Trimming stripped 3 bases from V and 0 bases from J, with 9 bases between. The CDR3 is CASGFSSSSYEQYF. Written as DNA, the CDR3 is TGTGCTAGTGGTTTCAGTTCGAGCTCCTACGAGCAGTACTTC.

CDR3 nucleotides: TGTGCCAGCAGCCCCACATCCCCGGGGGAGACCCAGTACTTC. Translated, it gives CASSPTSPGETQYF. This chain links TRBV28 with TRBJ2-5, with D maybe TRBD2 (5 bases). CDR3 length: 14 residues. Germline V gene sequence: CDR1 MDHEN, CDR2 SYDVKM. The germline V and J ends were trimmed by 6 bases and 5 bases, with 16 bases remaining between them.

V is TRBV11-3 and J is TRBJ2-2; TRBD1 is a possible D gene (6 bases). This CDR3 has 15 amino acids. The germline gives CDR1 SGHNT, CDR2 YENEEA. With 4 bases removed from V and 3 bases from J, the gap between germline ends came to 12 bases. This CDR3 is CASSSREGDTGELFF. The CDR3, as DNA: TGTGCCAGCAGCTCCAGAGAGGGGGACACCGGGGAGCTGTTTTTT.